This entry is about one TCR beta chain. What it binds is not known. This entry belongs to a study of cytomegalovirus exposure and HLA in healthy donors. In the study overall: For the roughly 370 genotyped donors, 75% to 90% fell within the Caucasian-associated ancestry cluster.

13 Jbeta primers and 60 Vbeta primers were used for the PCR. TCRdb keeps only in-frame clones here, not all; method: immunoSEQ multiplex PCR. The profile shows over 200,000 clones, almost 80% of them singletons. Broader study findings: Previous analysis showed most TCR beta V segments were productive about 90% or about 30% of the time. Sequencing likely generated an artifact that appeared as a cluster of highly shared sequence variants.

The sequenced material came from PBMCs. The sequence came from a male donor in good health and CMV-seronegative.

The CDR3 DNA reads as TGTGCCAGCAGCTTGGGGTTGCGCACTGAAGCTTTCTTT. It codes for CASSLGLRTEAFF. The rearrangement links TRBV5-6 to TRBJ1-1, with D unclear. The germline V gene has CDR1 SGHDT and CDR2 YYEEEE. V dropped 0 bases and J dropped 4 bases, with 7 bases sitting between them. The CDR3 spans 13 residues.